One and the same sample provided the 32 T cell receptor beta chains below, sequenced in a study of HIV-infected patients and healthy controls. TCRdb reanalysed the 5' RACE reads using MiXCR and keeps one entry per CDR3 protein. Among almost 65,000 distinct CDR3 sequences, about a fifth were seen once, and the ten largest hold under 1.5%. Sequencing was done on a sample of CD4+ T cells from blood. Receptors were obtained from a human donor in good health.

This clonotype was counted only a few times. The chain uses TRBV11-2 and TRBJ2-7, with no clear D. Germline V gives CDR1 SGHAT, CDR2 FQNNGV. V was shortened by 5 bases and J by 0 bases, with 14 bases between the two germline ends. This CDR3 contains 15 residues. CDR3: CASSVNFLSSYEQYF. The DNA of the CDR3 is TGTGCCAGCAGCGTAAACTTCCTAAGCTCCTACGAGCAGTACTTC.

CDR3: CASSSPQIRSESPLHF. The CDR3 bases are TGTGCCAGCAGTTCCCCACAAATTAGATCTGAGTCACCCCTCCACTTT. The V and J genes are TRBV28 and TRBJ1-6; D not certain. The V gene lost 4 bases and the J gene lost 10 bases, with 20 bases spanning the gap. Germline-derived CDR1 and CDR2 are MDHEN and SYDVKM. CDR3 length equals 16 residues.

This clonotype was found many times. The J gene is TRBJ2-3, the V gene TRBV7-9; perhaps D is TRBD1 or TRBD2 (5 bases each). CDR3 length equals 13 residues. The ends were cut back, 5 bases at V and 7 bases at J, with 13 bases in the middle. CDR1 SEHNR and CDR2 FQNEAQ come from the germline V gene (reference sequence). The chain's CDR3 is CASSLHGANTQYF. CDR3 bases: TGTGCCAGCAGCCTACACGGGGCCAATACGCAGTATTTT. Drawing the rest from reference TRBV7-9 and TRBJ2-3, the complete variable domain is DTGVSQNPRHKITKRGQNVTFRCDPISEHNRLYWYRQTLGQGPEFLTYFQNEAQLEKSRLLSDRFSAERPKGSFSTLEIQRTEQGDSAMYLCASSLHGANTQYFGPGTRLTVL.

The gene calls are TRBV10-3 and TRBJ1-6, with 7 bases lining up with TRBD1. Germline assignment: CDR1 ENHRY and CDR2 SYGVKD. With V trimmed by 10 bases and J by 0 bases, 9 bases remained unmatched. CDR3 length: 16 amino acids. CDR3 nucleotide sequence: TGTGCCACTAGGGACAGTACGAGCTCCTATAATTCACCCCTCCACTTT. Protein: CATRDSTSSYNSPLHF.

For this clonotype: This could be a read error, since a much larger clone is one nucleotide away. The rearrangement uses TRBV11-2 and TRBJ2-1; D ambiguous. V was cut by 1 base and J by 4 bases, with 5 bases left in between. The CDR3 length is 13 residues. In germline, CDR1 is SGHAT, CDR2 FQNNGV. CDR3 in amino acids: CASSLGHYNEQFF. The DNA for the CDR3 is TGTGCCAGCAGCTTAGGACATTACAATGAGCAGTTCTTC.

This clonotype was observed at least ten times. The chain has TRBV2 and TRBJ2-5; maybe TRBD2 (6 bases). Germline loops: CDR1 SNHLY, CDR2 FYNNEI. V dropped 6 bases and J dropped 2 bases, with 16 bases sitting between them. The length of the CDR3 is 15 residues. The CDR3 spells CASSLGTSTQETQYF. CDR3 DNA sequence: TGTGCCAGCAGCCTAGGGACTTCCACACAAGAGACCCAGTACTTC.

Only a few counts were recorded for this clonotype. J is TRBJ2-3 and V is TRBV15; D is uncertain. The V end lost 3 bases, the J end lost 3 bases, and 4 bases lay between the germline ends. This CDR3 comprises 12 residues. In germline, CDR1 is LNHNV, CDR2 YYDKDF (reference sequence). CDR3 in DNA: TGTGCCACCAGCAGCCTAACAGATACGCAGTATTTT. Translated, it gives CATSSLTDTQYF.

The rearrangement joins TRBV5-1 to TRBJ1-6; D is possibly TRBD1 (6 bases). Germline loops: CDR1 SGHRS, CDR2 YFSETQ. The CDR3 length is 15 residues. V lost 4 bases to trimming and J lost 9 bases, with 17 bases between them. The CDR3 region is CASSRLQGSGSPLHF. CDR3 DNA: TGCGCCAGCAGCCGATTACAGGGAAGCGGTTCACCCCTCCACTTT.

This clonotype was detected many times. The rearrangement uses TRBV6-6 and TRBJ1-1; tentative D call: TRBD1 (5 bases). V dropped 5 bases and J dropped 0 bases, with 19 bases sitting between them. Germline V gene lookup returns CDR1 MNHNY and CDR2 SVGAGI (reference sequence). The CDR3 is 17 amino acids. CDR3 coding DNA: TGTGCCAGCAGTCTTCCTTGGGGGATCGAGGTGAACACTGAAGCTTTCTTT. Protein sequence: CASSLPWGIEVNTEAFF.

This clonotype was recorded many times. The chain carries TRBV5-1 and TRBJ1-2; unclear D gene. The CDR3 contains 14 residues. CDR1 and CDR2 (germline): SGHRS, YFSETQ. V was cut by 3 bases and J by 4 bases, with 13 bases left in between. CDR3 region: CASSSNARAYGYTF. CDR3 nucleotide sequence: TGCGCCAGCAGCTCGAACGCGCGGGCCTATGGCTACACCTTC.

The chain links TRBV2 to TRBJ2-5; 10 bases align to TRBD2. The V segment lost 8 bases and the J segment 4 bases; nucleotides outside the gene matches: 7. The CDR3 contains 14 residues. CDR1 SNHLY and CDR2 FYNNEI come from the germline V gene. The chain's CDR3 is CASGSGRAGETQYF. The CDR3 DNA sequence: TGTGCCAGCGGGAGCGGGAGGGCCGGAGAGACCCAGTACTTC.

J is TRBJ2-3 and V is TRBV20-1; perhaps TRBD1 as D (5 bases). V was cut by 3 bases and J by 2 bases, with 12 bases left in between. This CDR3 is 14 amino acids long. CDR1 DFQATT and CDR2 SNEGSKA come from the germline V gene (reference sequence). Here the CDR3 reads CSARPDRTTDTQYF. DNA of the CDR3: TGCAGTGCTAGGCCTGACAGAACCACAGATACGCAGTATTTT.

This clonotype was picked up a small number of times. V usage is TRBV20-1 and J usage is TRBJ2-5, with 9 bases matching TRBD1. The CDR3 runs 13 residues. Germline assignment: CDR1 DFQATT and CDR2 SNEGSKA (reference sequence). The CDR3 DNA reads as TGCAGCCAGAAGGGACAGGGAGGAGAGACCCAGTACTTC. It yields the protein CSQKGQGGETQYF.

V usage is TRBV7-8 and J usage is TRBJ1-5; 10 bases align to TRBD1. V gave up 5 bases and J gave up 7 bases; unmatched junction bases: 11. The germline gives CDR1 SGHVS, CDR2 FQNEAQ. The CDR3 is 16 amino acids. The CDR3 protein is CASSPEGGTGVQPQHF. The CDR3, as DNA: TGTGCCAGCAGCCCAGAAGGAGGGACAGGGGTACAGCCCCAGCATTTT.

Ten or more counts support this clonotype. V is TRBV4-1 and J is TRBJ1-3; no clear D gene. The CDR3 extends over 15 amino acids. Germline CDR1 reads MGHRA; CDR2 reads YSYEKL. V gave up 3 bases and J gave up 0 bases, with 9 bases separating them. CDR3 loop: CASSQLTASGNTIYF. CDR3 in DNA: TGCGCCAGCAGCCAGCTCACAGCCTCTGGAAACACCATATATTTT.

This sequence joins TRBV10-2 and TRBJ1-3; D gene uncertain. The CDR3 is 16 residues long. The germline V gene has CDR1 WSHSY and CDR2 SAAADI. The V gene lost 7 bases and the J gene lost 0 bases, with 16 bases spanning the gap. CDR3 coding DNA: TGCGCCAGCAAGGTGAATAGCCTGAGCTCTGGAAACACCATATATTTT. Amino acids: CASKVNSLSSGNTIYF.

The chain employs TRBV29-1 and TRBJ2-3; maybe TRBD1 (6 bases). Trimming shortened V by 5 bases and J by 2 bases, and 11 bases separated the two germline ends. Germline V CDR1 and CDR2: SQVTM, ANQGSEA. This CDR3 region has 13 residues. The CDR3 bases are TGCAGCGTTCGACAGGTTCCCACAGATACGCAGTATTTT. It codes for CSVRQVPTDTQYF.

This rearrangement joins TRBV7-2 to TRBJ1-6, with D hard to call. Germline V CDR1 and CDR2: SGHTA, FQGNSA. There are 16 residues in the CDR3. The V end lost 0 bases, the J end lost 0 bases, and 6 bases lay between the germline ends. The CDR3 DNA sequence: TGTGCCAGCAGCTTAGCGCCGAGCTCCTATAATTCACCCCTCCACTTT. Its translation: CASSLAPSSYNSPLHF.

This clonotype was seen a few times. V gene TRBV7-2 combines with J gene TRBJ2-6; D possibly corresponds to TRBD2 (6 bases). V shed 3 bases and J shed 0 bases, with 12 bases lying between them. This CDR3 region has 17 residues. CDR1 is SGHTA, CDR2 FQGNSA, per germline. This CDR3 is CASSLGGFYSGANVLTF. The CDR3 DNA reads TGTGCCAGCAGCTTGGGGGGATTTTACTCTGGGGCCAACGTCCTGACTTTC. The whole variable domain, remainder taken from reference TRBV7-2 and TRBJ2-6, is GAGVSQSPSNKVTEKGKDVELRCDPISGHTALYWYRQSLGQGLEFLIYFQGNSAPDKSGLPSDRFSAERTGGSVSTLTIQRTQQEDSAVYLCASSLGGFYSGANVLTFGAGSRLTVL.

This clonotype has ten or more counts. This chain joins TRBV2 and TRBJ2-6; D is unresolved. CDR3 length: 14 residues. Germline loops: CDR1 SNHLY, CDR2 FYNNEI. Trimming pared 8 bases from V and 0 bases from J, leaving 8 bases between. CDR3 DNA: TGTGCCAGCGTCCGTTACTCTGGGGCCAACGTCCTGACTTTC. It encodes CASVRYSGANVLTF.

The chain is built from TRBV19 and TRBJ2-2; 7 bases are shared with TRBD1. J was trimmed by 6 bases and V by 5 bases; bases with no gene match: 9. The CDR3 runs to 15 residues. Germline CDR1 LNHDA, CDR2 SQIVND (reference sequence). CDR3 amino acids: CASSGRQGSPGELFF. The DNA of the CDR3 is TGTGCCAGTAGTGGGCGACAGGGTAGCCCCGGGGAGCTGTTTTTT.

Many counts were recorded for this clonotype. V and J are TRBV12-2 and TRBJ2-5; the table's D call, TRBD1, has no DNA check behind it. TRBV12-2 is assigned pseudogene status. There are 16 residues in the CDR3. The CDR3 reads CASRPSKQGAQETQYF. CDR3 coding DNA: TGTGCAAGTCGCCCTTCTAAACAGGGGGCCCAAGAGACCCAGTACTTC.

This clonotype appeared many times. The rearrangement joins TRBV5-5 to TRBJ1-2, with 10 bases lining up with TRBD1. Germline values: CDR1 SGHKS, CDR2 YYEKEE (reference sequence). V shed 0 bases, J shed 4 bases, and the junction held 3 bases outside the gene matches. CDR3 length: 15 amino acids. As DNA, the CDR3 is TGTGCCAGCAGCTTGGGACAGGGGGCGGTCTATGGCTACACCTTC. Translated: CASSLGQGAVYGYTF.

The chain is built from TRBV6-5 and TRBJ1-1; TRBD1 agrees at 9 bases. The germline V gene encodes CDR1 MNHEY and CDR2 SVGAGI. This CDR3 contains 18 residues. Trimming removed 2 bases from V and 5 bases from J; junction bases left unmatched: 15. The CDR3 is CASSYQSSGQGPMTEAFF. DNA for the CDR3: TGTGCCAGCAGTTACCAATCGTCGGGACAGGGACCTATGACTGAAGCTTTCTTT.

This clonotype was recorded a few times. This sequence joins TRBV2 and TRBJ2-5; 11 bases agree with TRBD2. Losses at the gene ends were 11 bases for V and 1 base for J; bases not matched to a gene: 3. The CDR3 length is 13 residues. Germline values: CDR1 SNHLY, CDR2 FYNNEI. This chain's CDR3 is CASTSGAQETQYF. The CDR3 DNA is TGTGCCTCGACTAGCGGGGCCCAAGAGACCCAGTACTTC.

This chain uses TRBV19 with TRBJ1-1; D is possibly TRBD1 (5 bases). The CDR3 consists of 14 residues. Trimming removed 4 bases at V and 1 base at J, with 10 bases between. Germline CDR1 and CDR2: LNHDA and SQIVND (reference sequence). The CDR3 bases are TGTGCCAGTAGTAACCAGGGAAAGAACACTGAAGCTTTCTTT. Its protein is CASSNQGKNTEAFF.

At least ten counts were recorded for this clonotype. This chain uses TRBV5-1 with TRBJ2-1; D is undetermined. The V and J ends lost 0 bases and 0 bases respectively, with 7 bases between them. Germline V lookup: CDR1 SGHRS, CDR2 YFSETQ. The CDR3 runs to 15 residues. In DNA form, the CDR3 reads TGCGCCAGCAGCTTGGAGTGGGACTCCTACAATGAGCAGTTCTTC. The encoded protein is CASSLEWDSYNEQFF. Looking up the rest from reference TRBV5-1 and TRBJ2-1 gives the full variable domain: KAGVTQTPRYLIKTRGQQVTLSCSPISGHRSVSWYQQTPGQGLQFLFEYFSETQRNKGNFPGRFSGRQFSNSRSEMNVSTLELGDSALYLCASSLEWDSYNEQFFGPGTRLTVL.

The rearrangement links TRBV3-1 to TRBJ1-2; D remains ambiguous. V was shortened by 4 bases and J by 0 bases, with 6 bases between the two germline ends. Germline CDR1 reads LGHDT; CDR2 reads YNNKEL (reference sequence). The CDR3 loop spans 13 amino acids. Written as DNA, the CDR3 is TGTGCCAGCAGCCGCGGGTCTAACTATGGCTACACCTTC. Translation: CASSRGSNYGYTF.

This clonotype has more than one count but fewer than ten. The chain uses TRBV2 and TRBJ1-2; D unresolved. Germline V gene sequence: CDR1 SNHLY, CDR2 FYNNEI. This CDR3 comprises 14 residues. V was trimmed by 2 bases and J by 4 bases, leaving 11 bases between them. The CDR3 region has the DNA TGTGCCAGCAGTGAAAAAGGAAGAGGCTATGGCTACACCTTC. This encodes CASSEKGRGYGYTF.

Ten or more counts support this clonotype. The chain combines TRBV7-2 with TRBJ1-1; no clear D gene. CDR1 and CDR2 from the germline V gene are SGHTA and FQGNSA. The CDR3 length is 14 residues. The ends were cut back, 3 bases at V and 2 bases at J, with 10 bases in the middle. The CDR3 is CASSFRQINTEAFF. In nucleotides, the CDR3 is TGTGCCAGCAGCTTCAGGCAGATAAACACTGAAGCTTTCTTT.

Many counts were recorded for this clonotype. The J gene is TRBJ2-2, the V gene TRBV5-1; no clear D. V was trimmed by 4 bases and J by 6 bases, leaving 16 bases between them. CDR1 and CDR2 from the germline V gene are SGHRS and YFSETQ. This CDR3 spans 15 amino acids. CDR3 residues: CASSIGPKAPGELFF. The CDR3 DNA is TGCGCCAGCAGCATCGGACCGAAAGCCCCCGGGGAGCTGTTTTTT.

This clonotype was recorded at least ten times. The CDR3 spells CSAISYNTEAFF. CDR3 nucleotide sequence: TGCAGTGCTATTAGTTACAACACTGAAGCTTTCTTT. The rearrangement uses TRBV20-1 and TRBJ1-1; the D is unclear. This CDR3 has 12 amino acids. Per the germline V gene, CDR1 is DFQATT and CDR2 is SNEGSKA (reference sequence). Trimming removed 4 bases at V and 2 bases at J, with 8 bases between.